This T cell receptor (beta chain) was captured in a study of blood T cell repertoires in COVID-19. Germline loops: CDR1 SGHRS, CDR2 YFSETQ. Between the trimmed V and J ends, which lost 0 bases and 0 bases, there was a span of 13 bases. The CDR3 is 18 residues long. This clone was detected only a few times. Only in-frame clones appear in the TCRdb table, and some are missing; sequencing was by immunoSEQ multiplex PCR. The table has 220,000 or so clones, 85% to 90% seen once. The receptor comes from a woman between 50 and 59 years old with acute COVID-19. The J gene is TRBJ1-6, the V gene TRBV5-1; D call uncertain. Sequencing used PBMCs or T cells enriched from blood (not recorded which). DNA of the CDR3: TGCGCCAGCAGCTTGGGACCGACCCGGAGCTCCTATAATTCACCCCTCCACTTT. It translates to CASSLGPTRSSYNSPLHF.